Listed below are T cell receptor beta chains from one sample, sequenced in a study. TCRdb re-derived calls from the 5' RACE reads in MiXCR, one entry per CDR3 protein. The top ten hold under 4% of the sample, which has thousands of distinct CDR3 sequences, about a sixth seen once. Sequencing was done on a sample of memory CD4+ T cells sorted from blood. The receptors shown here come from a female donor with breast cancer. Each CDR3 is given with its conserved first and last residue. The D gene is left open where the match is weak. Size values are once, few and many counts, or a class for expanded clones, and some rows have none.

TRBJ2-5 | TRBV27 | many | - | CASSLAQGETQYF | TGTGCCAGCAGTTTAGCCCAGGGGGAGACCCAGTACTTC
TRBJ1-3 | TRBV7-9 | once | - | CASSLERGNTIYF | TGTGCCAGCAGCTTAGAAAGGGGAAACACCATATATTTT
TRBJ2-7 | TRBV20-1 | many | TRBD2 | CSATKGTSGGAYEQYF | TGCAGTGCTACGAAGGGGACTAGCGGGGGGGCCTACGAGCAGTACTTC
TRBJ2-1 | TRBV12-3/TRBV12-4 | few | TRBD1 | CASSRPGQGLNEQFF | TGTGCCAGCAGCCGACCGGGACAGGGGCTCAATGAGCAGTTCTTC
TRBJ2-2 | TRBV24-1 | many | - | CATSGATAPNTGELFF | TGTGCCACCAGTGGGGCAACGGCGCCGAACACCGGGGAGCTGTTTTTT
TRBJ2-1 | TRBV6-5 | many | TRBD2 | CASSYGGLAGGDEQFF | TGTGCCAGCAGTTACGGGGGACTAGCGGGGGGCGATGAGCAGTTCTTC
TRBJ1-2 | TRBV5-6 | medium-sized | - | CASSLADDYGYTF | TGTGCCAGCAGCTTGGCGGATGACTATGGCTACACCTTC
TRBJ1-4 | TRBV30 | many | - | CAWSQEEGSEKLFF | TGTGCCTGGAGTCAAGAGGAGGGGTCTGAAAAACTGTTTTTT
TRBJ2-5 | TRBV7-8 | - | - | CASNPWTEETQYF | TGTGCCAGCAATCCCTGGACAGAAGAGACCCAGTACTTC
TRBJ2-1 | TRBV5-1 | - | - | CASSLGSPSSYSEQFF | TGCGCCAGCAGCTTGGGGTCGCCGAGCTCCTACAGTGAGCAGTTCTTC
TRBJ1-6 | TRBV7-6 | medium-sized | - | CASSLGGRHNSPLHF | TGTGCCAGCAGCTTAGGTGGACGCCACAATTCACCCCTCCACTTT
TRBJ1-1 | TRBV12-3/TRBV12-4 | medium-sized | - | CASTPGLGGEAFF | TGTGCCAGCACCCCGGGTCTAGGTGGGGAAGCTTTCTTT
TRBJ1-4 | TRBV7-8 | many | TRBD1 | CASSPLGDRVATNEKLFF | TGTGCCAGCAGCCCACTAGGGGACAGGGTCGCAACTAATGAAAAACTGTTTTTT
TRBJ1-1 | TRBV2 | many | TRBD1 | CASSELGQGGTEAFF | TGTGCCAGCAGTGAACTGGGACAGGGGGGCACTGAAGCTTTCTTT
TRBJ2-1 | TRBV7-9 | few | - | CASSLLAGFDEQFF | TGTGCCAGCAGCTTACTGGCCGGATTCGATGAGCAGTTCTTC
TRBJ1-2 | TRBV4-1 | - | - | CASSQVLGYYGYTF | TGCGCCAGCAGCCAAGTTTTGGGCTATTATGGCTACACCTTC
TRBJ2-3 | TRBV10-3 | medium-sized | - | CATIEDNTDTQYF | TGTGCCACCATCGAGGACAACACAGATACGCAGTATTTT
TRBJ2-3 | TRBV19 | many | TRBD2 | CASSIMAGGPPGTDTQYF | TGTGCCAGTAGTATAATGGCGGGGGGTCCCCCAGGAACAGATACGCAGTATTTT
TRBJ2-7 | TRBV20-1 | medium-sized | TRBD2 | CSARGGTGGSYEQYF | TGCAGTGCTAGAGGGGGTACGGGGGGGAGTTACGAGCAGTACTTC
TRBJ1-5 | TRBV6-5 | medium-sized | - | CASSSGRRPQHF | TGTGCCAGCAGTTCGGGTAGGCGGCCCCAGCATTTT
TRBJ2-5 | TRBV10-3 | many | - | CATSPGQEGETQYF | TGTGCCACCTCACCCGGTCAGGAGGGAGAGACCCAGTACTTC
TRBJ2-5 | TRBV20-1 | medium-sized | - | CSAHPSSQETQYF | TGCAGTGCCCACCCCAGCAGTCAAGAGACCCAGTACTTC
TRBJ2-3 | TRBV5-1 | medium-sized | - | CASSLQGQSTDTQYF | TGCGCCAGCAGCTTGCAGGGGCAGAGCACAGATACGCAGTATTTT
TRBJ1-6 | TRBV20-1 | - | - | CSASTSAAKADSPPHF | TGCAGTGCTAGTACTTCGGCAGCAAAGGCGGATTCACCCCCCCACTTT
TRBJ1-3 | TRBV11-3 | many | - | CASSRGGNSGNTIYF | TGTGCCAGCAGCCGGGGCGGCAACTCTGGAAACACCATATATTTT
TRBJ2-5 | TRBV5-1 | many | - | CASSLRRSETQYF | TGCGCCAGCAGCTTGAGGCGGTCGGAGACCCAGTACTTC
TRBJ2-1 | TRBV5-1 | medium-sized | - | CASSFKATGNEQFF | TGCGCCAGCAGCTTCAAGGCTACGGGCAATGAGCAGTTCTTC
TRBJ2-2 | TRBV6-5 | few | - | CASTRQGYTGELFF | TGTGCCAGCACCCGCCAGGGCTACACCGGGGAGCTGTTTTTT
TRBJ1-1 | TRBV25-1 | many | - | CASSIADSPTLNTEAFF | TGTGCCAGCAGCATCGCGGACAGCCCTACCCTGAACACTGAAGCTTTCTTT
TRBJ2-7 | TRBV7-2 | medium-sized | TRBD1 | CASSSQPGQGVGEQYF | TGTGCCAGCAGCTCTCAACCGGGACAGGGGGTGGGCGAGCAGTACTTC
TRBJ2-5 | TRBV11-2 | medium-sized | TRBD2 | CASSLGASGGLETQYF | TGTGCCAGCAGCTTAGGGGCTAGCGGGGGCCTGGAGACCCAGTACTTC
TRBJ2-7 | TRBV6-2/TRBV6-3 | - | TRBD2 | CASSPAGQRGEQYF | TGTGCCAGCAGTCCGGCCGGGCAGCGGGGGGAGCAGTACTTC
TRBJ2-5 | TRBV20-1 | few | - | CSAPRGEGETQYF | TGCAGTGCGCCCAGGGGTGAGGGGGAGACCCAGTACTTC
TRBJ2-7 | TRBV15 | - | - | CATSGGGLSSCEQYF | TGTGCCACCAGCGGAGGAGGCCTGAGCTCCTGCGAGCAGTACTTC
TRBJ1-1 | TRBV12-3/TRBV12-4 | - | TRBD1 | CASSFDRGTEAFF | TGTGCCAGCAGTTTCGACAGGGGGACTGAAGCTTTCTTT
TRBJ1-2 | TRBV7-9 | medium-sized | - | CASSPIRGYTF | TGTGCCAGCAGCCCCATCCGAGGGTACACCTTC
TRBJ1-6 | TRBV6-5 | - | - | CASSYSSFRDSPLHF | TGTGCCAGCAGTTACTCGAGCTTCCGGGACTCACCCCTCCACTTT
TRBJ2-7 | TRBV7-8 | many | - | CASSLQRQNYEQYF | TGTGCCAGCAGCTTACAGCGTCAGAACTACGAGCAGTACTTC
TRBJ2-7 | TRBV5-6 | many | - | CASSRSWPPYEQYF | TGTGCCAGCAGTCGGTCGTGGCCCCCCTACGAGCAGTACTTC
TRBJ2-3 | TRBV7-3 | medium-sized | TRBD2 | CASSERGLAGADTQYF | TGTGCCAGCAGTGAGAGGGGACTAGCGGGGGCAGATACGCAGTATTTT
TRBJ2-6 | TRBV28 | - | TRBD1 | CASSLRDRGPNVLTF | TGTGCCAGCAGTTTAAGGGACAGGGGGCCCAACGTCCTGACTTTC
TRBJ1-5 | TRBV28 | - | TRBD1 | CASSDRGAYHSNQPQHF | TGTGCCAGCAGCGACAGGGGAGCCTATCATAGCAATCAGCCCCAGCATTTT
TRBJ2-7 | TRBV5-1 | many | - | CASSLGETRGEQYF | TGCGCCAGCAGCTTGGGCGAAACGAGGGGGGAGCAGTACTTC
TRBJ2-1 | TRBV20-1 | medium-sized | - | CSARVPGFSYNEQFF | TGCAGTGCTAGAGTCCCGGGGTTTTCCTACAATGAGCAGTTCTTC
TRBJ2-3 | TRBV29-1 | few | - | CSVVRGSDTQYF | TGCAGCGTAGTGAGAGGGTCAGATACGCAGTATTTT
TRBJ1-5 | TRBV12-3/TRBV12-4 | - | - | CASSFPSMLTQGGEFQPQHF | TGTGCCAGCAGTTTCCCCTCCATGCTAACGCAGGGAGGGGAATTCCAGCCCCAGCATTTT